Listed below are T cell receptor beta chains from one sample, sequenced in a study of B cell selection in AIRE deficiency. The protocol was immunoSEQ multiplex PCR, while the TCRdb copy is restricted to in-frame clones and leaves out a portion. There are about 25,000 clones in the sample; around 95% occur only once, and 0.24% lies in the top ten. Sequenced sample: CD4+CD127+ conventional T cells sorted from PBMCs. These receptor sequences come from a human donor in good health. The CDR3 runs from the conserved cysteine through the conserved F or W. The D gene is left open where the match is weak.

v_gene	d_gene	j_gene	CDR3aa	CDR3nt
TRBV27	.	TRBJ1-1	CASSARIPVGEAFF	TGTGCCAGCAGCGCCCGGATCCCGGTTGGTGAAGCTTTCTTT
TRBV10-1	.	TRBJ2-1	CASSDIGFYNEQFF	TGCGCCAGCAGTGATATCGGCTTCTACAATGAGCAGTTCTTC
TRBV6-5	.	TRBJ2-6	CASSQAGANVLTF	TGTGCCAGCAGTCAAGCGGGGGCCAACGTCCTGACTTTC
TRBV29-1	.	TRBJ1-2	CSVEDPRGDGYTF	TGCAGCGTTGAAGACCCCAGGGGCGACGGCTACACCTTC
TRBV6-5	.	TRBJ1-2	CASSERTLGGYTF	TGTGCCAGCAGTGAACGAACATTGGGGGGCTACACCTTC
TRBV30	TRBD2	TRBJ2-1	CAWSVGLAGHNEQFF	TGTGCCTGGAGTGTAGGGCTAGCGGGACACAATGAGCAGTTCTTC
TRBV28	.	TRBJ2-1	CASQVNSYNEQFF	TGTGCCAGTCAGGTGAACTCCTACAATGAGCAGTTCTTC
TRBV7-9	.	TRBJ2-3	CASSSTTGKSTDTQYF	TGTGCCAGCAGCTCTACGACGGGTAAAAGCACAGATACGCAGTATTTT
TRBV2	.	TRBJ1-4	CASMGPNEKLFF	TGTGCCAGCATGGGTCCTAATGAAAAACTGTTTTTT
TRBV6-6	.	TRBJ1-5	CASNQRTGNQPQHF	TGTGCCAGCAATCAAAGAACAGGTAATCAGCCCCAGCATTTT
TRBV25-1	.	TRBJ2-3	CASSEPFSTDTQYF	TGTGCCAGCAGTGAGCCTTTTAGCACAGATACGCAGTATTTT
TRBV2	TRBD1	TRBJ1-6	CASSEAGTGNSPLHF	TGTGCCAGCAGTGAAGCGGGGACAGGGAATTCACCCCTCCACTTT
TRBV30	.	TRBJ1-6	CAWATGGPPLHF	TGTGCCTGGGCGACGGGGGGACCACCCCTCCACTTT